The source of this T cell receptor beta chain is a study of T cell responses to AZD1222 COVID-19 vaccine (dated by TCRdb to the early 2020s). In the study overall: AZD1222 recipients given second doses at about 4 weeks or at about 12 weeks were pooled, since spike-specific TCR depth and breadth were not found to differ between the two schedules. TCR sequencing covered some 250 trial participants: approximately 200 given two doses of AZD1222 and 26 given two doses of MenACWY control vaccine. Trial participants were enrolled by age into subgroups of 18-55, 56-69 and 70-plus years, and about 150, 27 and 61 TCR-sequenced participants, respectively, were included in these subgroups.

The CDR3 regions of human TCRbeta chains were analyzed by immunosequencing. On the authors' methods: Repertoire TCRs were checked for matches against a reference library of SARS-CoV-2-specific TCRs that had been generated using the MIRA antigen-specificity platform. Breadth was defined as the fraction of unique TCRs that were SARS-CoV-2-associated, and depth was defined as the fraction of total T cells that were SARS-CoV-2-associated. Using the MIRA data, each spike-specific TCR was assigned both to the spike region to which the TCR was reactive and to a CD4 or CD8 class. Log10-transformed breadth and depth values were compared by one-way ANOVA with Sidak's multiple comparisons tests. The source is immuneACCESS, and TCRdb retained only in-frame sequences with V and J called. Part of the clones is not carried over; for the studies checked, unresolved V genes explain less than half of this, and the remainder is unexplained. That table furnishes V, J and clone size, whereas the DNA furnished D and trimming. A total of under 150,000 clones appear in this sample, around nine tenths of them only once. The ten largest clones capture 8.4% of the sample.

The intended sense of this specimen's time point label: baseline before first vaccination. The vaccinee samples were drawn from two UK trials, COV001 and COV002, one of which was a single-blind randomized controlled phase 2/3 trial testing AZD1222 (ChAdOx1 nCoV-19) in healthy adults. Trial participant PBMC samples were collected at day 0 and day 28 after the second dose for TCRbeta chain sequencing. Looking up the germline V gene (reference sequence) yields CDR1 LGHDT and CDR2 YNNKEL. The CDR3 runs 14 amino acids, cysteine and phenylalanine included. Just the 42-base CDR3 DNA is kept, in frame starting at base 1. Unmatched junction bases come to 6, with V trimmed by 4 bases and J by 4 bases. The paper as a whole reports these results and caveats: The whole spike protein was spanned by vaccine-associated CD4 TCRs, and dominant responses were seen in regions 160-218 and 743-854. Participants were mostly white British and included more females than males, and it was suggested by the authors that clonal diversity may have been underestimated. A significant rise in spike-specific TCR breadth and depth was observed after two AZD1222 doses relative to day 0 and relative to MenACWY recipients. Conclusions about previously exposed vaccinees are limited, since just a handful of AZD1222 recipients were seropositive for SARS-CoV-2 at baseline. In the small 56-69-year group, the increase in depth fell short of significance, most likely because of low power. Reportedly, close to half of the unique spike-specific TCRs recognized epitopes lying outside the regions that are mutated in the B.1.351 and B.1.1.7 variants. Because no day 14 peak-response samples were available, repertoires were characterized only after the peak T cell response.

As concerns this clone: Its cognate antigen has yet to be identified. No much larger clone is present one base from it, and per-base qualities are unavailable.

This clonotype was sampled from an adult in good health. The sample was peripheral blood, taken on day 0 of AZD1222 vaccination. This chain is built from TRBV3-1 (or the pseudogene TRBV3-2) and TRBJ1-1, with 7 bases in between that match TRBD1. The DNA sequence is given as TGTGCCAGCAGCCGACAGGGCGGCACCACTGAAGCTTTCTTT. Translated, this gives CASSRQGGTTEAFF.